Below are 29 T cell receptor beta chains sequenced from a single sample in a study of T cell responses to AZD1222 COVID-19 vaccine. Assay used: immunoSEQ multiplex PCR; TCRdb lists only in-frame clones, some missing. Of more than 140,000 clones detected, around 91% appear once; the ten largest clones hold about 5.3%. The sample was peripheral blood, taken on day 0 of AZD1222 vaccination. These receptors originate from an adult in good health.

This rearrangement joins TRBV27 to TRBJ2-2; D remains unclear. The V end lost 7 bases, the J end lost 0 bases, and 9 bases lay between the germline ends. The CDR3 runs to 14 residues. Germline lookup yields CDR1 MNHEY and CDR2 SMNVEV (reference sequence). This CDR3 reads CASTLRTNTGELFF. The CDR3 DNA sequence: TGTGCCAGCACTTTGCGGACGAACACCGGGGAGCTGTTTTTT.

The rearrangement joins TRBV2 to TRBJ1-1; the D gene is possibly TRBD1 (5 bases). The length of the CDR3 is 16 residues. V was pared by 0 bases and J by 0 bases, with 11 bases between. Germline CDR1 is SNHLY and CDR2 is FYNNEI. CDR3 loop: CASSEALWGMNTEAFF. The CDR3 DNA reads as TGTGCCAGCAGTGAAGCGCTCTGGGGGATGAACACTGAAGCTTTCTTT.

V and J are TRBV28 and TRBJ1-5, with unresolved D. The CDR3 loop spans 15 amino acids. Between the trimmed V and J ends, which lost 8 bases and 2 bases, there was a span of 16 bases. CDR1 is MDHEN, CDR2 SYDVKM, per germline. This CDR3 reads CASSYLSSGNQPQHF. CDR3 DNA: TGTGCCAGCTCGTACCTTAGTTCGGGCAATCAGCCCCAGCATTTT.

This chain connects TRBV6-2 or TRBV6-3 to TRBJ2-7, with D uncertain. The CDR3 sequence is 15 residues long. V was cut by 0 bases and J by 2 bases, with 11 bases left in between. CDR1 is MNHEY, CDR2 SVGEGT, per germline. In nucleotides, the CDR3 is TGTGCCAGCAGTTACTCCCCTGGCAGCGCCTACGAGCAGTACTTC. Translated, it gives CASSYSPGSAYEQYF.

A few counts support this clone. The genes are TRBV13 and TRBJ2-6, with a weak D call TRBD1 (5 bases). Trimming left V 3 bases short and J 4 bases short, with 13 bases between. The germline gives CDR1 PRHDT, CDR2 FYEKMQ (reference sequence). This CDR3 is 16 amino acids long. CDR3 loop: CASSFNGARGANVLTF. The CDR3 DNA follows: TGTGCCAGCAGCTTTAATGGGGCGCGAGGGGCCAACGTCCTGACTTTC.

A single count supports this clone. The rearrangement links TRBV29-1 to TRBJ2-1; TRBD1 matches 8 bases. This CDR3 is 14 amino acids long. The germline gives CDR1 SQVTM, CDR2 ANQGSEA. The V segment lost 3 bases and the J segment 12 bases; nucleotides outside the gene matches: 13. CDR3: CSVDWTGIGSGQFF. For the CDR3, the DNA is TGCAGCGTTGATTGGACAGGGATCGGTTCGGGGCAGTTCTTC.

The chain combines TRBV28 with TRBJ2-7; 8 bases match TRBD2. The trim removed 3 bases at V and 0 bases at J, leaving 1 base unmatched. Per germline, CDR1 MDHEN and CDR2 SYDVKM. The CDR3 loop spans 14 amino acids. The CDR3 loop is CASSFGLASYEQYF. CDR3 nucleotide sequence: TGTGCCAGCAGTTTCGGACTAGCCTCCTACGAGCAGTACTTC.

This clone came up a few times. The chain employs TRBV30 and TRBJ2-7; 10 bases fit TRBD1. Germline-derived CDR1 and CDR2 are GTSNPN and SVGIG (reference sequence). This CDR3 has 13 residues. With 8 bases clipped from V and 7 bases from J, the junction kept 11 bases outside the gene matches. CDR3 nucleotides: TGTGCCGGGACAGGGGTGGTAGCACGGGAGCAGTACTTC. Translating gives CAGTGVVAREQYF.

The chain recombines TRBV28 with TRBJ2-2; D unclear. Germline V gene sequence: CDR1 MDHEN, CDR2 SYDVKM. The CDR3 sequence is 20 residues long. V lost 6 bases and J lost 2, with 28 bases in between. The CDR3 loop is CASSSRHGLAAIINTGELFF. CDR3 nucleotide sequence: TGTGCCAGCAGCTCCCGACATGGTTTAGCCGCGATAATCAACACCGGGGAGCTGTTTTTT.

This chain links TRBV27 with TRBJ2-7; D gene unclear. CDR1 and CDR2 (germline): MNHEY, SMNVEV (reference sequence). With 8 bases removed from V and 0 bases from J, the gap between germline ends came to 5 bases. This CDR3 is 11 amino acids long. CDR3 nucleotide sequence: TGTGCCAGCGGCCTCTCCTACGAGCAGTACTTC. This translates into CASGLSYEQYF.

The chain recombines TRBV6-5 with TRBJ1-1; no reliable D call. The CDR3 is 13 amino acids. Trimming shortened V by 2 bases and J by 7 bases, and 11 bases separated the two germline ends. Germline CDR1 reads MNHEY; CDR2 reads SVGAGI. The CDR3 bases are TGTGCCAGCAGTTACGCGGACCCTTATGAAGCTTTCTTT. It encodes CASSYADPYEAFF.

V and J are TRBV24-1 and TRBJ2-2, with D perhaps TRBD1 (5 bases). Germline V gene sequence: CDR1 KGHDR, CDR2 SFDVKD. This CDR3 is 13 amino acids long. Trimming removed 5 bases from V and 6 bases from J, with 9 bases in between. The CDR3 region is CATSVRGSGELFF. In DNA, the CDR3 is TGTGCCACCAGTGTAAGGGGCTCCGGGGAGCTGTTTTTT.

The J gene is TRBJ2-7, the V gene TRBV7-8, with TRBD1 identical over 7 bases. With 5 bases clipped from V and 4 bases from J, the junction kept 8 bases outside the gene matches. The CDR3 has 14 amino acids. Germline V gives CDR1 SGHVS, CDR2 FQNEAQ. This chain's CDR3 is CASSQKTGYYEQYF. DNA for the CDR3: TGTGCCAGCAGCCAGAAGACAGGGTATTACGAGCAGTACTTC.

The chain links TRBV6-5 to TRBJ1-5, with D uncertain. The CDR3 is 13 residues long. Germline V gives CDR1 MNHEY, CDR2 SVGAGI. V was cut by 6 bases and J by 6 bases, with 12 bases left in between. The CDR3, as DNA: TGTGCCAGCAGATTTGATCAAGTTCAGCCCCAGCATTTT. Protein product: CASRFDQVQPQHF.

V usage is TRBV4-2 and J usage is TRBJ2-1; TRBD2 is a possible D gene (7 bases). Germline V CDR1 and CDR2: LGHNA, YNFKEQ. The CDR3 is 18 residues long. V was shortened by 8 bases and J by 0 bases, with 23 bases between the two germline ends. CDR3 DNA sequence: TGTGCCAGCCAGCTGGCCCAGGGGCGCGGGAGCTCCTACAATGAGCAGTTCTTC. Translated: CASQLAQGRGSSYNEQFF.

The chain combines TRBV4-2 with TRBJ2-7; 10 positions agree with TRBD1. The CDR3 is 14 residues long. The V and J ends lost 7 bases and 2 bases, in that order; junction bases with no gene match: 5. Germline loops: CDR1 LGHNA, CDR2 YNFKEQ. This CDR3 reads CASTRDRGPYEQYF. For the CDR3, the DNA is TGTGCCAGCACCCGGGACAGGGGACCCTACGAGCAGTACTTC.

The rearrangement links TRBV6-1 to TRBJ1-4, with 7 bases lining up with TRBD1. This CDR3 region has 15 residues. Germline trimming cut 3 bases from V and 8 bases from J; bases unmatched to any gene: 9. CDR1 and CDR2 from the germline V gene are MNHNS and SASEGT. Here the CDR3 reads CASSDVSGGREKLFF. The DNA of the CDR3 is TGTGCCAGCAGTGATGTATCAGGGGGACGAGAAAAACTGTTTTTT.

Here the CDR3 reads CASSPRDSNTEAFF. The CDR3 DNA reads as TGCGCCAGCAGCCCCCGGGACAGTAACACTGAAGCTTTCTTT. The chain recombines TRBV4-3 with TRBJ1-1; 7 bases fit TRBD1. The CDR3 length is 14 residues. After removal of 4 bases from V and 2 bases from J, the junction contained 4 bases not matched to a gene. The V gene's germline CDR1 is LGHNA and CDR2 YSLEER.

V and J are TRBV5-1 and TRBJ2-3, with 15 bases that match TRBD2. Trimming at V came to 3 bases and at J to 4 bases, leaving 9 bases not matched to a gene. Germline values: CDR1 SGHRS, CDR2 YFSETQ. The CDR3 consists of 18 residues. In DNA, the CDR3 is TGCGCCAGCAGCTCCGCTGGACTAGCGGGAGGGATGGCAGATACGCAGTATTTT. Protein sequence: CASSSAGLAGGMADTQYF.

J is TRBJ2-5 and V is TRBV28; a weak D match, TRBD2 (5 bases). CDR1 and CDR2 from the germline V gene are MDHEN and SYDVKM. V was clipped by 6 bases and J by 1 base, with 18 bases between them. The CDR3 is 16 residues long. The CDR3 bases are TGTGCCAGCAGCTTCCTCGGGCGGGCGGGCCAAGAGACCCAGTACTTC. Translating it yields CASSFLGRAGQETQYF.

The genes are TRBV19 and TRBJ1-1, with D unclear. Trimming left V 3 bases short and J 0 bases short, with 5 bases between. Germline CDR1 is LNHDA and CDR2 is SQIVND (reference sequence). The CDR3 has 13 residues. CDR3: CASSMELNTEAFF. The CDR3 DNA reads TGTGCCAGTAGTATGGAGCTGAACACTGAAGCTTTCTTT.

Only one count was recorded for this clone. The gene calls are TRBV4-3 and TRBJ2-1; D not certain. The V gene's germline CDR1 is LGHNA and CDR2 YSLEER. Trimming cost V 0 bases and J 15 bases, with 15 bases left between them. The CDR3 covers 13 residues. CDR3: CASSQDVGELRFF. The CDR3 DNA reads as TGCGCCAGCAGCCAAGATGTAGGCGAACTACGGTTCTTC.

This chain uses TRBV14 with TRBJ2-1; D is perhaps TRBD1 (6 bases). The CDR3 runs 15 residues. From germline, CDR1 is SGHDN and CDR2 FVKESK. V was pared by 4 bases and J by 0 bases, with 10 bases between. In DNA, the CDR3 is TGTGCCAGCAGCCGGATGGACAGCTCCTACAATGAGCAGTTCTTC. Translated: CASSRMDSSYNEQFF. Drawing the rest from reference TRBV14 and TRBJ2-1, the complete variable domain is EAGVTQFPSHSVIEKGQTVTLRCDPISGHDNLYWYRRVMGKEIKFLLHFVKESKQDESGMPNNRFLAERTGGTYSTLKVQPAELEDSGVYFCASSRMDSSYNEQFFGPGTRLTVL.

The gene calls are TRBV4-1 and TRBJ1-1; D not certain. The CDR3 contains 14 residues. Trimming pared 5 bases from V and 4 bases from J, leaving 14 bases between. The germline V gene has CDR1 MGHRA and CDR2 YSYEKL. The CDR3, as DNA: TGCGCCAGCAGCTTAGAGGGCAGAAGCACTGAAGCTTTCTTT. Translation: CASSLEGRSTEAFF.

The chain couples TRBV23-1 to TRBJ1-5; D remains ambiguous. TRBV23-1 is given ORF status, its function remaining uncertain. CDR3 length: 19 residues. V was shortened by 1 base and J by 2 bases, with 21 bases between the two germline ends. The CDR3 DNA reads as TGCGCCAGCAGTCAATGCAAACGAACCTTTTCATGGGGCAATCAGCCCCAGCATTTT. This gives the protein CASSQCKRTFSWGNQPQHF.

Regarding this clone: The junction shows a germline mismatch at one end, possibly a read error. The V and J genes are TRBV7-7 and TRBJ2-1; D not certain. The CDR3 loop spans 13 amino acids. Germline loops: CDR1 SSHAT, CDR2 FNYEAQ (reference sequence). The chain's CDR3 is CASSLDAYNEQFF. The CDR3 DNA reads as TGTGCTAGCAGCTTGGACGCTTACAATGAGCAGTTCTTC. The variable domain in full, completed from reference TRBV7-7 and TRBJ2-1, reads GAGVSQSPRYKVTKRGQDVTLRCDPISSHATLYWYQQALGQGPEFLTYFNYEAQPDKSGLPSDRFSAERPEGSISTLTIQRTEQRDSAMYRCASSLDAYNEQFFGPGTRLTVL.

The V and J genes are TRBV7-8 and TRBJ1-5; TRBD1 matches at 8 bases. CDR3 length: 16 amino acids. Trimming took 5 bases from V and 6 from J; bases not matched to a gene: 12. CDR1 is SGHVS, CDR2 FQNEAQ, per germline. The CDR3 sequence is CASSPVSGGDPQPQHF. The CDR3 DNA sequence: TGTGCCAGCAGCCCAGTGTCAGGGGGCGATCCTCAGCCCCAGCATTTT. Combining the CDR3 with reference TRBV7-8 and TRBJ1-5 gives the whole variable domain GAGVSQSPRYKVAKRGQDVALRCDPISGHVSLFWYQQALGQGPEFLTYFQNEAQLDKSGLPSDRFFAERPEGSVSTLKIQRTQQEDSAVYLCASSPVSGGDPQPQHFGDGTRLSIL.

The rearrangement links TRBV9 to TRBJ2-5; 9 positions match TRBD2. Germline values: CDR1 SGDLS, CDR2 YYNGEE. This CDR3 contains 15 residues. Unmatched junction bases numbered 4, after V lost 1 base and J lost 3 bases. The CDR3 region is CASSVSGGNKETQYF. The CDR3 DNA sequence: TGTGCCAGCAGCGTAAGCGGGGGGAACAAAGAGACCCAGTACTTC.

The chain joins TRBV19 to TRBJ2-7, with 8 bases lining up with TRBD2. CDR3 length: 14 amino acids. The V gene's germline CDR1 is LNHDA and CDR2 SQIVND (reference sequence). V lost 5 bases, J lost 4 bases, and 7 bases stayed unmatched. The CDR3 nucleotides read TGTGCCAGTAGTGGCGCGGGAGGAGCGTACGAGCAGTACTTC. This codes for CASSGAGGAYEQYF.